These T cell receptor beta chains were read from a single sample in a study of shared clonotypes between healthy human individuals. The data were produced by immunoSEQ multiplex PCR, yet TCRdb's version contains in-frame clones alone and is incomplete. The sample lists about 2 million clones, 85% to 95% occurring once. Sequencing was carried out using naive CD4+ T cells sorted from blood. Receptors were obtained from a man aged 18 to 29 in good health. CDR3s include the opening cysteine and the closing phenylalanine or tryptophan. A D gene is named only where the DNA matches it firmly. Only part of the rows carry a size: once, few, many, or a class if the clone is expanded.

D | size | J | V | DNA | CDR3
. | . | TRBJ2-7 | TRBV10-3 | TGTGCCATCAGCGCTCGGGGGTTGGAGGCCTACGAGCAGTACTTC | CAISARGLEAYEQYF
TRBD2 | . | TRBJ2-2 | TRBV6-6 | TGTGCCAGCTCGGGAGGGAGGACCGGGGAGCTGTTTTTT | CASSGGRTGELFF
. | . | TRBJ1-2 | TRBV6-6 | TGTGCCAGCACCAACCCGGGGCAGGGTTATGGCTACACCTTC | CASTNPGQGYGYTF
TRBD2 | . | TRBJ2-1 | TRBV6-6 | TGTGCCAGCGGCGGGAGAAGCTCCTACAATGAGCAGTTCTTC | CASGGRSSYNEQFF
. | . | TRBJ2-3 | TRBV6-5 | TGTGCCAGCAGACAGGGCACAGATACGCAGTATTTT | CASRQGTDTQYF
TRBD1 | . | TRBJ1-1 | TRBV5-1 | TGCGCCAGCAGCTTTCAACAGGGGCTGAACACTGAAGCTTTCTTT | CASSFQQGLNTEAFF
TRBD1 | . | TRBJ2-7 | TRBV10-3 | TGTGCCACCGGAGGACAGGGGAGTTTCTACGAGCAGTACTTC | CATGGQGSFYEQYF
. | . | TRBJ1-5 | TRBV6-5 | TGTGCCAGCAGTCCAGGTCGGGGGTATGGGCCCCAGCATTTT | CASSPGRGYGPQHF
. | . | TRBJ2-1 | TRBV27 | TGTGCCAGCAGTCAATCTCGGGATAGTAGTAGGCAGTTCTTC | CASSQSRDSSRQFF
. | . | TRBJ2-3 | TRBV5-1 | TGCGCCAGCAGCTGGCGCCCCGACAAATCAGATACGCAGTATTTT | CASSWRPDKSDTQYF
TRBD1 | once | TRBJ1-1 | TRBV2 | TGTGCCAGCAGAACGGACAGGGCTGCTGAAGCTTTCTTT | CASRTDRAAEAFF
. | . | TRBJ2-5 | TRBV5-4 | TGTGCCAGCAGCTCCAGTTACAGGGCTCAAGAGACCCAGTACTTC | CASSSSYRAQETQYF
TRBD1 | . | TRBJ2-7 | TRBV2 | TGTGCCAGCAGGGACAGGGCAGGGTACGAGCAGTACTTC | CASRDRAGYEQYF
TRBD1 | . | TRBJ2-7 | TRBV5-1 | TGCGCCAGCACCCGACAGGGTGGTACCTACGAGCAGTACTTC | CASTRQGGTYEQYF
TRBD1 | . | TRBJ1-2 | TRBV5-1 | TGCGCCAGCAGCCGACTCCCGGGACAGGTAGACGGCTACACCTTC | CASSRLPGQVDGYTF
. | . | TRBJ1-1 | TRBV28 | TGTGCCAGCAGTTTAACTCCCCGGGGTTCGAACACTGAAGCTTTCTTT | CASSLTPRGSNTEAFF
. | once | TRBJ1-4 | TRBV5-4 | TGTGCCAGCAGCTTGGTCGGCGGGACTAATGAAAAACTGTTTTTT | CASSLVGGTNEKLFF
TRBD1 | . | TRBJ1-3 | TRBV11-2 | TGTGCCAGCAGCAGGCAGGGGGCGATAGACACCATATATTTT | CASSRQGAIDTIYF
. | . | TRBJ1-5 | TRBV5-1 | TGCGCCAGCAGCTCGGACGGGAAGGGGCAGCCCCAGCATTTT | CASSSDGKGQPQHF
. | . | TRBJ1-1 | TRBV7-2 | TGTGCCAGCAGCTCCCCAGCACTCATGAACACTGAAGCTTTCTTT | CASSSPALMNTEAFF
. | . | TRBJ2-5 | TRBV13 | TGTGCCAGCAGCTTAATTGGAGGGGAGACCCAGTACTTC | CASSLIGGETQYF
. | . | TRBJ1-5 | TRBV6-5 | TGTGCCAGCACCCCAGGGAGCAATCAGCCCCAGCATTTT | CASTPGSNQPQHF
. | . | TRBJ1-6 | TRBV5-4 | TGTGCCAGCAGCTTGGACCGAACTCAATCACCCCTCCACTTT | CASSLDRTQSPLHF
. | . | TRBJ2-5 | TRBV25-1 | TGTGCCAGCAGTGATCAAGACGGGAAAGAGACCCAGTACTTC | CASSDQDGKETQYF
TRBD1 | once | TRBJ2-4 | TRBV10-2 | TGCGCCAGCAGTCGGACAGGGGAAGCCAAAAACATTCAGTACTTC | CASSRTGEAKNIQYF
. | . | TRBJ2-3 | TRBV5-4 | TGTGCCAGCAGCTCCTTAGCGGCTAGCACAGATACGCAGTATTTT | CASSSLAASTDTQYF
TRBD1 | . | TRBJ1-1 | TRBV6-6 | TGTGCCAGCAGTTACGAACAGGGGACGCACAACACTGAAGCTTTCTTT | CASSYEQGTHNTEAFF
TRBD1 | . | TRBJ1-2 | TRBV15 | TGTGCCACCAGCGGCCCTGCTCAATTGGGACAGGGGAACGGCTACACCTTC | CATSGPAQLGQGNGYTF
TRBD1 | . | TRBJ1-1 | TRBV28 | TGTGCCAGCAGCTTTGACAGGGCCTCCGAAGCTTTCTTT | CASSFDRASEAFF
TRBD2 | . | TRBJ2-3 | TRBV28 | TGTGCCAGCAGCCCCGGGACTAGCGGGACAGGGGATACGCAGTATTTT | CASSPGTSGTGDTQYF
. | . | TRBJ1-6 | TRBV5-4 | TGTGCCAGCAGCTTGCGGGACAACTATAATTCACCCCTCCACTTT | CASSLRDNYNSPLHF
. | once | TRBJ2-7 | TRBV7-3 | TGTGCCAGCAGCCCCGGACTCGGGGAGCAGTACTTC | CASSPGLGEQYF
. | . | TRBJ1-2 | TRBV5-5 | TGTGCCAGCAGCTTGAGTTATCCACGGAACTATGGCTACACCTTC | CASSLSYPRNYGYTF
TRBD2 | . | TRBJ2-1 | TRBV2 | TGTGCCAGCAGTCCCCTGACTAGCGCGATTTACAATGAGCAGTTCTTC | CASSPLTSAIYNEQFF
. | . | TRBJ2-5 | TRBV6-1 | TGTGCCAGCAGTGTCTCATCCCCGACGGAGGAGGAGACCCAGTACTTC | CASSVSSPTEEETQYF
TRBD1 | . | TRBJ2-7 | TRBV18 | TGTGCCAGCTCAATGGACAGGGGGGACGAGCAGTACTTC | CASSMDRGDEQYF
TRBD2 | . | TRBJ2-2 | TRBV6-5 | TGTGCCTCCAGCGGGAGCGCCGGGGAGCTGTTTTTT | CASSGSAGELFF
. | . | TRBJ2-2 | TRBV6-5 | TGTGCCAGCAGGCCAGCGGCTGGGAACACCGGGGAGCTGTTTTTT | CASRPAAGNTGELFF
. | . | TRBJ2-3 | TRBV19 | TGTGCCAGTAGTATACAAGGCCCAGATACGCAGTATTTT | CASSIQGPDTQYF
TRBD2 | . | TRBJ2-7 | TRBV28 | TGTGCCACCCGCTCCCCCGGGACTAGCGGGAGTTCATCCTACGAGCAGTACTTC | CATRSPGTSGSSSYEQYF
. | . | TRBJ2-3 | TRBV5-1 | TGCGCCAGCAGCTTTGGAACTAGCACAGATACGCAGTATTTT | CASSFGTSTDTQYF
TRBD2 | . | TRBJ2-6 | TRBV7-2 | TGTGCCAGCAGCGCGGGACTAGCGGGCGGACTCTCTGGGGCCAACGTCCTGACTTTC | CASSAGLAGGLSGANVLTF
TRBD1 | . | TRBJ2-7 | TRBV28 | TGTGCCAGCAGCCTATGGGACAGGTCATACGAGCAGTACTTC | CASSLWDRSYEQYF
. | . | TRBJ1-2 | TRBV7-9 | TGTGCCAGCAGCTTAAAACTTAGGGAGGAGAGCTACACCTTC | CASSLKLREESYTF
. | . | TRBJ2-7 | TRBV5-4 | TGTGCCAGCAGCCCACAATACGAGCAGTACTTC | CASSPQYEQYF
. | . | TRBJ2-3 | TRBV2 | TGTGCCAGCAGTGCTCCGCCTATCACAGATACGCAGTATTTT | CASSAPPITDTQYF
. | . | TRBJ2-1 | TRBV19 | TGTGCCAGTAGTATCGGTAGCTCCTACAGTGAGCAGTTCTTC | CASSIGSSYSEQFF
. | . | TRBJ2-5 | TRBV7-2 | TGTGCCAGCAGCTTAGATGGCTGGTACCAAGAGACCCAGTACTTC | CASSLDGWYQETQYF
. | once | TRBJ2-7 | TRBV12-5 | TGTGCTAGTGGTTTGGTCGGAGGTTCGGGGGAGCAGTACTTC | CASGLVGGSGEQYF
TRBD2 | . | TRBJ2-1 | TRBV11-2 | TGTGCCAGCAGCTTAGGTGGGACTAGCAGCTACAATGAGCAGTTCTTC | CASSLGGTSSYNEQFF
TRBD1 | . | TRBJ1-5 | TRBV7-8 | TGTGCCAGCAGCTTCGGACAGGGGAATCAGCCCCAGCATTTT | CASSFGQGNQPQHF
TRBD1 | . | TRBJ2-7 | TRBV9 | TGTGCCAGCAGCGTAGGGGGACAGGACTTAAAGCAGTACTTC | CASSVGGQDLKQYF
TRBD2 | . | TRBJ2-7 | TRBV10-3 | TGTGCCTCTGAGACTAGCGGCAGCTCCTACGAGCAGTACTTC | CASETSGSSYEQYF
. | . | TRBJ2-2 | TRBV19 | TGTGCCAGTAGTATAACCGGGCTACTGAACACCGGGGAGCTGTTTTTT | CASSITGLLNTGELFF
. | . | TRBJ2-3 | TRBV28 | TGTGCCAGCAGTTTACGCCCCTGGCGCACAGATACGCAGTATTTT | CASSLRPWRTDTQYF
TRBD2 | . | TRBJ2-1 | TRBV7-2 | TGTGCCAGCAGCTTAGCGCCGGTACTAGCGGGAGCCTACAATGAGCAGTTCTTC | CASSLAPVLAGAYNEQFF
TRBD2 | . | TRBJ2-1 | TRBV18 | TGTGCCAGCTCACCCCCCGGTCTAGCGGGGGGTAATGAGCAGTTCTTC | CASSPPGLAGGNEQFF